This is a list of T cell receptor beta chains from one sample in a study of T cell clonotyping in hematopoietic cell transplantation. The method was immunoSEQ multiplex PCR; TCRdb's version includes in-frame clones alone and lacks a portion of them. Of about 70,000 clones listed, about 93% are singletons. The specimen was peripheral blood mononuclear cells. Every receptor here comes from a man in his fifties or sixties in good health. Some clones in this sample may be carry-over from other donors' samples. The CDR3 runs from the conserved cysteine through the conserved F or W. D genes are given only for firm matches. Clone size is shown for a subset of rows, as once, few, many or a class of expanded clone.

TRBJ1-3 | once | . | TRBV5-1 | TGCGCCAGCAGCTTTGACGGGCTCTCTGGAAACACCATATATTTT | CASSFDGLSGNTIYF
TRBJ2-7 | . | . | TRBV18 | TGTGCCAGCTCACCGGGCCTGACATCTGAGCAGTACTTC | CASSPGLTSEQYF
TRBJ1-2 | . | . | TRBV20-1 | TGCAGTGCTAACCCCCGCTACACCTTC | CSANPRYTF
TRBJ1-1 | . | TRBD1 | TRBV6-5 | TGTGCCAGCAGGTTCCGGGACAGGGAAGCTTTCTTT | CASRFRDREAFF
TRBJ2-7 | once | . | TRBV27 | TGTGCCAGCAGTTTGTCCGGCCCAGGTAGGGAGCAGTACTTC | CASSLSGPGREQYF
TRBJ2-7 | . | TRBD1 | TRBV5-8 | TGTGCCAGCAGCTTGGGGTCTCGGGACAGGGGGTCACGTCTGTACTTC | CASSLGSRDRGSRLYF
TRBJ2-1 | once | TRBD2 | TRBV7-3 | TGTGCCAGCAGCTCGACCGGGACTAGCGGGAGTGAGCAGTTCTTC | CASSSTGTSGSEQFF
TRBJ1-3 | . | . | TRBV28 | TGTGCCAGCAGTTTGGGGCGACCGGGGGGAAACACCATATATTTT | CASSLGRPGGNTIYF
TRBJ2-5 | . | . | TRBV6-5 | TGTGCCAGCAGTTACGGAGGGGCTCGGAGAGAAGAGACCCAGTACTTC | CASSYGGARREETQYF
TRBJ1-4 | . | . | TRBV2 | TGTGCCCAGCAAAGGTTGACAAATGAAAAACTGTTTTTT | CAQQRLTNEKLFF
TRBJ1-5 | once | . | TRBV5-1 | TGCGCCAGCAGCTTGGGTGGGCCTGATCAGCCCCAGCATTTT | CASSLGGPDQPQHF
TRBJ1-5 | once | . | TRBV6-6 | TGTGCCAGCAGTTCTAACAGCAATCAGCCCCAGCATTTT | CASSSNSNQPQHF
TRBJ2-7 | . | . | TRBV6-5 | TGTGCCAGCAGTTACCAGGGGAGCTCCTACGAGCAGTACTTC | CASSYQGSSYEQYF
TRBJ2-2 | . | . | TRBV4-2 | TGTGCCAGCAGCCAAGAGGGCGGCCCCGCGGCCGGGGAGCTGTTTTTT | CASSQEGGPAAGELFF
TRBJ2-7 | . | TRBD1 | TRBV19 | TGTGCCAGTAGTGCCGGGACAGGGATCTACGAGCAGTACTTC | CASSAGTGIYEQYF
TRBJ2-3 | . | TRBD2 | TRBV6-5 | TGTGCCAGCCTAGCGGGCGAAACAGATACGCAGTATTTT | CASLAGETDTQYF
TRBJ2-1 | . | . | TRBV7-2 | TGTGCCAGCAGCTTAGAGGGGGTGGCAGCGCAGTTCTTC | CASSLEGVAAQFF